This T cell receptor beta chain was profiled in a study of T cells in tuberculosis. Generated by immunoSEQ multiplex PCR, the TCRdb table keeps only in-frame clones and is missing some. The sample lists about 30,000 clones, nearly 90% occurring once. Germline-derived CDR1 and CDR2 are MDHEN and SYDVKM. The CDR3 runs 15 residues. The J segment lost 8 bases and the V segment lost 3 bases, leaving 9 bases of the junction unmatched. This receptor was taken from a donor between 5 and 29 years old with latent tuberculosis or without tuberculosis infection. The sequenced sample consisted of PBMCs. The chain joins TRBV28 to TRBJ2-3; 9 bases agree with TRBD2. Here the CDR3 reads CASSFSGGPSPTQYF. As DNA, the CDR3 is TGTGCCAGCAGTTTTAGCGGGGGCCCTTCCCCTACGCAGTATTTT.